This is a list of T cell receptor beta chains from one sample in a study of CD8 T cells in ankylosing spondylitis. TCRdb re-called the 5' RACE reads through MiXCR, storing one row per CDR3 protein. Seen here are about 250,000 distinct CDR3 sequences, around 8% observed once, and the top ten hold around 4.4%. Sequenced input: blood, either unsorted or a sorted T cell fraction (not recorded which). All receptors come from a female donor with ankylosing spondylitis or in good health (not recorded which). The CDR3 runs from the conserved cysteine through the conserved F or W. The D gene is left open where the match is weak. The size entry gives how often the clone was seen (once, few, many) or a class if it is expanded.

abundance: many
d_gene: NA
j_gene: TRBJ2-1
v_gene: TRBV5-8
CDR3nt: TGTGCCAGCAGCTTGAATCCAGATTTCTACAATGAGCAGTTCTTC
CDR3aa: CASSLNPDFYNEQFF

abundance: many
d_gene: NA
j_gene: TRBJ1-5
v_gene: TRBV6-2/TRBV6-3
CDR3nt: TGTGCCAGCAGTCAGACAGTTCATCAGCCCCAGCATTTT
CDR3aa: CASSQTVHQPQHF

abundance: many
d_gene: TRBD2
j_gene: TRBJ2-1
v_gene: TRBV12-3/TRBV12-4
CDR3nt: TGTGCCAGCAGTTTTATCAGCGGGAGGCCCCGGAATGAGCAGTTCTTC
CDR3aa: CASSFISGRPRNEQFF

abundance: many
d_gene: TRBD1
j_gene: TRBJ2-7
v_gene: TRBV5-1
CDR3nt: TGCGCCAGCACAAGGACAGGAAACGACGAGCAGTACTTC
CDR3aa: CASTRTGNDEQYF

abundance: many
d_gene: NA
j_gene: TRBJ2-7
v_gene: TRBV5-1
CDR3nt: TGCGCCAGCAGCTTGATCTGGGGAGTGGAGGACGAGCAGTACTTC
CDR3aa: CASSLIWGVEDEQYF

abundance: many
d_gene: NA
j_gene: TRBJ1-4
v_gene: TRBV5-1
CDR3nt: TGCGCCAGCAGCTTGGAGGGGGAACCTTACCAGGAAAAACTGTTTTTT
CDR3aa: CASSLEGEPYQEKLFF

abundance: many
d_gene: NA
j_gene: TRBJ2-1
v_gene: TRBV6-2/TRBV6-3
CDR3nt: TGTGCCAGCAGTTACGGATCAGTCACGTCCTACAATGAGCAGTTCTTC
CDR3aa: CASSYGSVTSYNEQFF

abundance: many
d_gene: NA
j_gene: TRBJ2-5
v_gene: TRBV12-3/TRBV12-4
CDR3nt: TGTGCCAGCAGTGCCCCTCAAGAGACCCAGTACTTC
CDR3aa: CASSAPQETQYF

abundance: many
d_gene: NA
j_gene: TRBJ2-7
v_gene: TRBV12-3/TRBV12-4
CDR3nt: TGTGCCAGCAGTTTAGGGGGTGCATCGGGCTACGAGCAGTACTTC
CDR3aa: CASSLGGASGYEQYF

abundance: many
d_gene: NA
j_gene: TRBJ1-6
v_gene: TRBV6-1
CDR3nt: TGTGCCAGCACTATCCTGAGGGAGGGACGGGGTAATTCACCCCTCCACTTT
CDR3aa: CASTILREGRGNSPLHF

abundance: many
d_gene: NA
j_gene: TRBJ2-2
v_gene: TRBV6-1
CDR3nt: TGTGTCTCGACCCGGGACTCCCCCACCGGGGAGCTGTTTTTT
CDR3aa: CVSTRDSPTGELFF

abundance: many
d_gene: NA
j_gene: TRBJ1-1
v_gene: TRBV20-1
CDR3nt: TGCAGTGCTAGTTTGGTCAGGAACACTGAAGCTTTCTTT
CDR3aa: CSASLVRNTEAFF

abundance: many
d_gene: NA
j_gene: TRBJ2-7
v_gene: TRBV20-1
CDR3nt: TGCAGTGCTAGGGGAGCTAGTCATTACGAGCAGTACTTC
CDR3aa: CSARGASHYEQYF

abundance: many
d_gene: NA
j_gene: TRBJ2-5
v_gene: TRBV7-2
CDR3nt: TGTGCCAGCAGCTTAGCGGGTTTAACAGAGACCCAGTACTTC
CDR3aa: CASSLAGLTETQYF